This paragraph reports one T cell receptor (beta chain). This record belongs to a study of cytomegalovirus exposure and HLA in healthy donors. The PCR had 60 Vbeta and 13 Jbeta primers. Clones were sequenced by immunoSEQ multiplex PCR, and TCRdb holds only the in-frame ones, with some missing. This sample's table has 200,000 to 250,000 clones. V trimming: 4 bases; J trimming: 0 bases; junction bases outside the gene matches: 5. Germline loops: CDR1 SGHVS, CDR2 FNYEAQ. The CDR3 is 18 residues long. V is TRBV7-6 and J is TRBJ2-6, with 11 bases identical to TRBD1. The TCR was taken from a woman aged 25 to 45 in good health and CMV-seropositive. Sequences were obtained from PBMCs. The CDR3 DNA follows: TGTGCCAGCAGCTACGGGACAGGGGGACGCTCTGGGGCCAACGTCCTGACTTTC. It encodes CASSYGTGGRSGANVLTF.